The 23 T cell receptor beta chains given below trace back to one sample, sequenced in a study of OX40 agonist ivuxolimab in advanced cancers. TCRdb's copy holds only in-frame clones and misses some; the assay was immunoSEQ multiplex PCR. Of more than 55,000 clones in the sample, around 90% were seen once. The sequenced sample was CD4+ or CD8+ T cells sorted from blood, obtained in a trial of the OX40 agonist ivuxolimab. The receptors come from an adult with an advanced solid tumor such as melanoma, head and neck, liver or kidney cancer.

The CDR3 DNA reads as TGTGCCAGCAGTTTATCCCAGAGTAGCAGAACAGATACGCAGTATTTT. Protein product: CASSLSQSSRTDTQYF. The chain uses TRBV27 and TRBJ2-3, with D unclear. The CDR3 is 16 residues long. CDR1 is MNHEY, CDR2 SMNVEV, per germline (reference sequence). With 0 bases removed from V and 3 bases from J, the gap between germline ends came to 13 bases.

Worth noting for this clone: The junction does not match germline at one end; this may be a read error. V and J are TRBV27 and TRBJ2-2; 15 bases agree with TRBD2. Germline values: CDR1 MNHEY, CDR2 SMNVEV (reference sequence). The CDR3 loop spans 18 amino acids. CDR3: CANSLSGLAGGGTGELFF. DNA for the CDR3: TGTGCCAACAGTTTATCGGGACTAGCGGGGGGCGGCACCGGGGAGCTGTTTTTT.

V and J are TRBV2 and TRBJ1-4, with D hard to call. The CDR3 is made up of 12 amino acids. CDR1 is SNHLY, CDR2 FYNNEI, per germline. V lost 3 bases, J lost 6 bases, and 5 bases lay in between. The CDR3 here is CASSEVYEKLFF. The CDR3 DNA is TGTGCCAGCAGTGAGGTATATGAAAAACTGTTTTTT.

The CDR3 coding sequence is TGCGCCAGCAGCTGGGGGGGACAGGGAGGTCAGCCCCAGCATTTT. This sequence encodes CASSWGGQGGQPQHF. The chain has TRBV5-1 and TRBJ1-5, with 9 bases lining up with TRBD1. The CDR3 is 15 amino acids. The V and J ends lost 3 bases and 6 bases, in that order; junction bases with no gene match: 7. The germline V gene encodes CDR1 SGHRS and CDR2 YFSETQ.

The CDR3 sequence is CASKAELTDTQYF. Here the CDR3 DNA reads TGTGCCAGTAAAGCGGAGCTCACAGATACGCAGTATTTT. This chain links TRBV6-6 with TRBJ2-3; weak D call: TRBD2 (5 bases). V was pared by 9 bases and J by 2 bases, with 12 bases between. The CDR3 is 13 residues long. From germline, CDR1 is MNHNY and CDR2 SVGAGI (reference sequence).

This clone has a handful of counts. The rearrangement links TRBV27 to TRBJ2-7; the D call may be TRBD1 or TRBD2 (6 bases each). This CDR3 has 15 residues. The ends were cut back, 6 bases at V and 0 bases at J, with 15 bases in the middle. Germline CDR1 and CDR2: MNHEY and SMNVEV (reference sequence). CDR3 amino acids: CASSRGGQSSYEQYF. The CDR3, as DNA: TGTGCCAGCAGCAGGGGAGGACAGAGCTCCTACGAGCAGTACTTC.

This sequence joins TRBV4-1 and TRBJ1-5; the D gene is possibly TRBD1 (6 bases). Germline V gene data show CDR1 as MGHRA and CDR2 as YSYEKL. V dropped 4 bases and J dropped 6 bases, with 19 bases sitting between them. The CDR3 sequence is 16 residues long. The CDR3 region has the DNA TGCGCCAGCAGCCCTAGCTCCTCAGGGGCCGCTCAGCCCCAGCATTTT. This encodes CASSPSSSGAAQPQHF.

This clone was observed a handful of times. The V call is TRBV7-9, the J call TRBJ2-3; D call uncertain. V dropped 6 bases and J dropped 6 bases, with 10 bases sitting between them. CDR1 SEHNR and CDR2 FQNEAQ come from the germline V gene (reference sequence). This CDR3 has 12 amino acids. In nucleotides, the CDR3 is TGTGCCAGCAGTCGCTCTGGGGATACGCAGTATTTT. Protein: CASSRSGDTQYF.

The chain combines TRBV7-2 with TRBJ1-4, with unresolved D. This CDR3 comprises 13 residues. Germline CDR1 SGHTA, CDR2 FQGNSA. The V gene lost 6 bases and the J gene lost 5 bases, with 10 bases spanning the gap. CDR3 bases: TGTGCCAGCAGTCCGATAGGGAATGAAAAACTGTTTTTT. It is translated as CASSPIGNEKLFF.

The chain has TRBV2 and TRBJ1-2; 9 bases match TRBD1. This CDR3 has 14 amino acids. Losses at the gene ends were 8 bases for V and 7 bases for J; bases not matched to a gene: 11. In germline, CDR1 is SNHLY, CDR2 FYNNEI. The CDR3 loop reads CASEPGQGVGGYTF. CDR3 in DNA: TGTGCCAGCGAACCGGGACAGGGAGTAGGTGGCTACACCTTC.

V is TRBV19 and J is TRBJ1-5; D call uncertain. Trimming removed 5 bases at V and 0 bases at J, with 5 bases between. Germline V lookup: CDR1 LNHDA, CDR2 SQIVND (reference sequence). This CDR3 spans 13 amino acids. CDR3 DNA: TGTGCCAGTAGTGTACATAGCAATCAGCCCCAGCATTTT. This codes for CASSVHSNQPQHF.

The rearrangement links TRBV18 to TRBJ2-3, with no clear D. V was clipped by 2 bases and J by 0 bases, with 12 bases between them. This CDR3 comprises 16 residues. Germline CDR1 is KGHSH and CDR2 is LQKENI. The CDR3 here is CASSPSLTISTDTQYF. CDR3 nucleotides: TGTGCCAGCTCACCAAGTCTTACGATAAGCACAGATACGCAGTATTTT.

This clone was detected a few times. J is TRBJ1-5 and V is TRBV14; D is undetermined. With 3 bases removed from V and 6 bases from J, the gap between germline ends came to 9 bases. The CDR3 is made up of 13 amino acids. Germline V gene data show CDR1 as SGHDN and CDR2 as FVKESK. CDR3 residues: CASSQGMSQPQHF. As DNA, the CDR3 is TGTGCCAGCAGCCAGGGCATGAGTCAGCCCCAGCATTTT. Based on the CDR3 plus reference TRBV14 and TRBJ1-5, the full variable domain is EAGVTQFPSHSVIEKGQTVTLRCDPISGHDNLYWYRRVMGKEIKFLLHFVKESKQDESGMPNNRFLAERTGGTYSTLKVQPAELEDSGVYFCASSQGMSQPQHFGDGTRLSIL.

The chain links TRBV9 to TRBJ1-3; tentative D call: TRBD1 (6 bases). Germline loops: CDR1 SGDLS, CDR2 YYNGEE. The CDR3 length is 17 residues. V lost 4 bases, J lost 3 bases, and 20 bases lay in between. The CDR3 nucleotides read TGTGCCAGCAGCCCAACCACAGGGAAGAATAATGGAAACACCATATATTTT. It specifies CASSPTTGKNNGNTIYF.

V gene TRBV25-1 combines with J gene TRBJ1-2; possibly TRBD1 for D (6 bases). Trimming took off 3 bases at V and 6 bases at J, with 11 bases between the two ends. Germline CDR1 is MGHDK and CDR2 is SYGVNS. CDR3 length equals 13 residues. In DNA, the CDR3 is TGTGCCAGCAGTGATGACAGGAGCCATGGCTACACCTTC. Translating gives CASSDDRSHGYTF.

The rearrangement joins TRBV19 to TRBJ2-7; possibly TRBD1 for D (6 bases). Germline V CDR1 and CDR2: LNHDA, SQIVND (reference sequence). The CDR3 has 13 residues. With 6 bases removed from V and 7 bases from J, the gap between germline ends came to 16 bases. The CDR3 sequence is CASRNTGSEEQYF. The CDR3 DNA is TGTGCCAGTAGGAATACAGGGTCGGAGGAGCAGTACTTC. The whole variable domain, remainder taken from reference TRBV19 and TRBJ2-7, is DGGITQSPKYLFRKEGQNVTLSCEQNLNHDAMYWYRQDPGQGLRLIYYSQIVNDFQKGDIAEGYSVSREKKESFPLTVTSAQKNPTAFYLCASRNTGSEEQYFGPGTRLTVT.

The chain links TRBV11-3 to TRBJ1-1; D is uncertain. This CDR3 region has 13 residues. Trimming removed 1 base from V and 0 bases from J, with 3 bases in between. From germline, CDR1 is SGHNT and CDR2 YENEEA. CDR3 region: CASSLVVNTEAFF. The CDR3 DNA follows: TGTGCCAGCAGCTTAGTAGTGAACACTGAAGCTTTCTTT.

The gene calls are TRBV4-2 and TRBJ2-2, with 10 bases matching TRBD2. V lost 0 bases and J lost 8; bases outside the gene matches: 9. CDR3 length: 17 residues. Germline V lookup: CDR1 LGHNA, CDR2 YNFKEQ. CDR3 region: CASSQELLAGLVGELFF. CDR3 sequence (DNA): TGTGCCAGCAGCCAAGAACTACTAGCGGGATTAGTAGGGGAGCTGTTTTTT.

This chain links TRBV6-5 with TRBJ2-7, with D perhaps matching TRBD1 or TRBD2 (5 bases each). V was pared by 4 bases and J by 3 bases, with 13 bases between. CDR3 length: 14 residues. Germline CDR1 MNHEY, CDR2 SVGAGI. CDR3 sequence: CASSFDPGRYEQYF. As DNA, the CDR3 is TGTGCCAGCAGTTTTGACCCGGGACGCTACGAGCAGTACTTC.

The V gene is TRBV7-2, the J gene TRBJ2-3; D may match TRBD1 or TRBD2 (5 bases each). Trimming shortened V by 3 bases and J by 0 bases, and 10 bases separated the two germline ends. Per germline, CDR1 SGHTA and CDR2 FQGNSA. There are 15 residues in the CDR3. In nucleotides, the CDR3 is TGTGCCAGCAGCTTCCAGGGACGAAGCACAGATACGCAGTATTTT. Its protein is CASSFQGRSTDTQYF.

The V call is TRBV9, the J call TRBJ1-6; a possible D gene is TRBD1 (6 bases). The CDR3 has 17 residues. V was trimmed by 4 bases and J by 6 bases, leaving 20 bases between them. Germline V gene lookup returns CDR1 SGDLS and CDR2 YYNGEE. The CDR3 protein is CASSPGWGLEGNSPLHF. The CDR3 bases are TGTGCCAGCAGCCCGGGATGGGGGCTAGAAGGTAATTCACCCCTCCACTTT.

The chain combines TRBV6-4 with TRBJ1-1; 9 positions match TRBD1. The CDR3 has 16 amino acids. Germline CDR1 is MRHNA and CDR2 is SNTAGT. The junction had 8 bases not matched to a gene; V was cut back by 6 bases and J by 0 bases. This chain's CDR3 is CASSGPGQGLNTEAFF. CDR3 sequence (DNA): TGTGCCAGCAGCGGACCGGGACAGGGATTGAACACTGAAGCTTTCTTT.

This clone qualifies as medium-sized (0.01 to 0.1%). The chain's CDR3 is CASSRLAGYPYNEQFF. CDR3 DNA sequence: TGTGCCAGCAGTAGACTAGCGGGTTATCCCTACAATGAGCAGTTCTTC. The V call is TRBV5-6, the J call TRBJ2-1; TRBD2 matches at 10 bases. The CDR3 is 16 amino acids. CDR1 and CDR2 (germline): SGHDT, YYEEEE. The V and J ends lost 5 bases and 2 bases, in that order; junction bases with no gene match: 7.